Listed below are T cell receptor beta chains from one sample, sequenced in a study of blood T cell repertoires in COVID-19. Generated by immunoSEQ multiplex PCR, the TCRdb table keeps only in-frame clones and is missing some. The table records about 370,000 clones, over 75% of them present only once. The material sequenced was peripheral blood. Every receptor here comes from a woman aged 30 to 39 with COVID-19, enrolled during active disease. Both conserved end residues are part of each CDR3. The D gene is left open where the match is weak. Expanded clones are given a class, and other clones once, few, many or no size at all.

TRBV28,TRBD2,TRBJ2-1,.,TGTGCCAGCAGTATAAGACTAGCGGGACGTTACGTTGAGCAGTTCTTC,CASSIRLAGRYVEQFF
TRBV7-9,TRBD1,TRBJ2-7,.,TGTGCCAGCAGCCCTACCACGGGACAGGGGGTCTACGAGCAGTACTTC,CASSPTTGQGVYEQYF
TRBV7-3,.,TRBJ2-2,.,TGTGCCAGCAGCATCCAGGGTTCCGGGGAGCTGTTTTTT,CASSIQGSGELFF
TRBV30,TRBD1,TRBJ1-1,once,TGTGCCTGGAGAGACAGGGGATGGACTGAAGCTTTCTTT,CAWRDRGWTEAFF
TRBV3-1/TRBV3-2,TRBD1,TRBJ2-7,.,TGTGCCAGCAGCTTGGGGACAGGGTACGAGCAGTACTTC,CASSLGTGYEQYF
TRBV11-3,TRBD2,TRBJ2-5,.,TGTGCCAGCAGCCCCGGGGGGGGCCAAGAGACCCAGTACTTC,CASSPGGGQETQYF
TRBV7-8,.,TRBJ1-1,.,TGTGCCAGCAGCCCTGGACATACTGAAGCTTTCTTT,CASSPGHTEAFF
TRBV6-5,TRBD1,TRBJ1-1,.,TGTGCCAGCAGTTACCGAGGACAGGGGAACACTGAAGCTTTCTTT,CASSYRGQGNTEAFF
TRBV4-2,TRBD2,TRBJ2-5,.,TGTGCCAGCAGCCAAGGAAGGACTAGCCTCGGGGAGACCCAGTACTTC,CASSQGRTSLGETQYF
TRBV28,TRBD2,TRBJ2-1,few,TGTGCCAGCAGTTTAGGGCGGGAGGGCTTCTTC,CASSLGREGFF
TRBV9,.,TRBJ1-4,.,TGTGCCAGCAGCGCGATCGGTGAAAAACTGTTTTTT,CASSAIGEKLFF
TRBV6-6,TRBD1,TRBJ2-6,.,TGTGCCAGCGGAAAGACAGGGTCCACTGGGGCCAACGTCCTGACTTTC,CASGKTGSTGANVLTF
TRBV7-6,TRBD2,TRBJ2-7,.,TGTGCCAGCAGCTCGGGAGGGCCAGGGTACGAGCAGTACTTC,CASSSGGPGYEQYF
TRBV28,TRBD1,TRBJ1-5,.,TGTGCCAGCAGGCATGACAGGGGAGTCAACCAGCCCCAGCATTTT,CASRHDRGVNQPQHF
TRBV11-2,.,TRBJ2-7,.,TGTGCCAGCAGCATAAAAAACGAGCAGTACTTC,CASSIKNEQYF
TRBV24-1,TRBD1,TRBJ1-5,.,TGTGCCACCGGGACAGGGAGCAATCAGCCCCAGCATTTT,CATGTGSNQPQHF
TRBV5-1,TRBD1,TRBJ1-6,.,TGCGCCAGCAGCCCCGGGGACAGAAGAAATTGGTCACCCCTCCACTTT,CASSPGDRRNWSPLHF
TRBV11-2,TRBD1,TRBJ2-2,.,TGTGCCAGCGGCCAGACAGGGGGCGCCCCCGGGGAGCTGTTTTTT,CASGQTGGAPGELFF
TRBV6-5,.,TRBJ1-2,.,TGTGCCAGCACCCAACTCTATGGCTACACCTTC,CASTQLYGYTF
TRBV21-1,.,TRBJ1-5,.,TGTGCCAGCAGCAAAGCCGTGAGGGATCAGCCCCAGCATTTT,CASSKAVRDQPQHF
TRBV6-5,.,TRBJ1-6,.,TGTGCCAGCAGGGAGACGGTAAATAATTCACCCCTCCACTTT,CASRETVNNSPLHF
TRBV10-3,.,TRBJ1-5,.,TGTGCCATCAGTGAGTCGGGGGGACCCAATCAGCCCCAGCATTTT,CAISESGGPNQPQHF
TRBV28,TRBD2,TRBJ2-7,.,TGTGCCAGCAGTTTACGGGGTGGGACTAGCGGGGCCTACGAGCAGTACTTC,CASSLRGGTSGAYEQYF
TRBV3-1/TRBV3-2,.,TRBJ1-1,.,TGTGCCAGCAGCCGCCGAACAGGAGTGAACACTGAAGCTTTCTTT,CASSRRTGVNTEAFF
TRBV14,.,TRBJ2-1,.,TGTGCCAGCAGCGCCATTTGGGTTCAGGTCAATGAGCAGTTCTTC,CASSAIWVQVNEQFF
TRBV19,.,TRBJ1-1,.,TGTGCCAGTAGTAAGACAGGTCTCACTGAAGCTTTCTTT,CASSKTGLTEAFF
TRBV6-2/TRBV6-3,.,TRBJ2-3,.,TGTGCCAGCAGTTCTAGCGAAGATACGCAGTATTTT,CASSSSEDTQYF
TRBV30,TRBD2,TRBJ2-3,.,TGTGCCTGGAGTGCTGAGCGGGAGTGGGGAACAGATACGCAGTATTTT,CAWSAEREWGTDTQYF
TRBV11-1,TRBD1,TRBJ1-1,.,TGTGCCAGCAGTGAAATACAGGGGGCAGGCACTGAAGCTTTCTTT,CASSEIQGAGTEAFF
TRBV6-2/TRBV6-3,TRBD2,TRBJ2-7,.,TGTGCCAGCAGTTTACTACGGACTAGGGCGCACGAGCAGTACTTC,CASSLLRTRAHEQYF
TRBV5-1,TRBD2,TRBJ2-2,.,TGCGCCAGCAGCCCCTCGGCGACTAGCGATCCCACCGGGGAGCTGTTTTTT,CASSPSATSDPTGELFF
TRBV18,TRBD1,TRBJ2-3,.,TGTGCCAGCTCACCGCGGGACAGGGGGGCAGATACGCAGTATTTT,CASSPRDRGADTQYF
TRBV18,TRBD1,TRBJ1-1,.,TGTGCCAGCTCACCTCGACAGGGCATCGCTGACACTGAAGCTTTCTTT,CASSPRQGIADTEAFF
TRBV4-2,.,TRBJ2-3,.,TGTGCCAGCAGCCAAGACGGGAGCGCAGATACGCAGTATTTT,CASSQDGSADTQYF
TRBV11-2,TRBD1,TRBJ1-6,.,TGTGCCAGCAGCCGTGGGGACAGGAATAATTCACCCCTCCACTTT,CASSRGDRNNSPLHF
TRBV4-2,.,TRBJ1-6,.,TGTGCCAGCAGCCAAGATTACGGGGTTAATTCACCCCTCCACTTT,CASSQDYGVNSPLHF
TRBV7-8,TRBD1,TRBJ1-5,.,TGTGCCAGCGGAGAGACAGGGACCTCGCCAAATCAGCCCCAGCATTTT,CASGETGTSPNQPQHF
TRBV14,TRBD2,TRBJ2-3,.,TGTGCCAGCAGCCAAGATCGAACTAGCGGGAAGTCAGATACGCAGTATTTT,CASSQDRTSGKSDTQYF
TRBV24-1,TRBD1,TRBJ1-5,.,TGTGCCACCAGTGAAGGGACAGGGCTAAATCAGCCCCAGCATTTT,CATSEGTGLNQPQHF
TRBV6-6,TRBD2,TRBJ2-7,.,TGTGCCAGCAGTCCCAGGTGGTCAGGCCGATATGGCGGGAGCTCCTACGAGCAGTACTTC,CASSPRWSGRYGGSSYEQYF
TRBV6-5,TRBD1,TRBJ2-3,.,TGTGCCAGCAGTTCACAGGGGGCGGCCACAGATACGCAGTATTTT,CASSSQGAATDTQYF
TRBV5-1,.,TRBJ2-3,.,TGCGCCAGCAGCTTGGAAACAGGGGGAGGGCCAGATACGCAGTATTTT,CASSLETGGGPDTQYF
TRBV2,.,TRBJ1-1,.,TGTGCCAGCAGTGAATCGTTACAAACTGAAGCTTTCTTT,CASSESLQTEAFF
TRBV6-5,.,TRBJ2-6,.,TGTGCCAGCAGTTACCTTGTGCGCGGGGCCAACGTCCTGACTTTC,CASSYLVRGANVLTF
TRBV5-6,.,TRBJ2-1,.,TGTGCCAGCAGCCCCGCCCCGGACTTCACCTACAATGAGCAGTTCTTC,CASSPAPDFTYNEQFF
TRBV2,.,TRBJ2-2,.,TGTGCCAGCAGTCAGCAGGGGACCGGGGAGCTGTTTTTT,CASSQQGTGELFF
TRBV3-1/TRBV3-2,TRBD1,TRBJ2-5,.,TGTGCCAGCAGCCAATACAGGACAGGGGAAGAGACCCAGTACTTC,CASSQYRTGEETQYF
TRBV14,TRBD1,TRBJ2-7,.,TGTGCCAGCAGCCAACGTCCCTGGACAGGGAACGAGCAGTACTTC,CASSQRPWTGNEQYF
TRBV10-3,.,TRBJ2-4,.,TGTGCCATCAGTGAGGACCGACTAGCCAAAAACATTCAGTACTTC,CAISEDRLAKNIQYF
TRBV5-6,.,TRBJ1-1,.,TGTGCCAGCAGCTTAGCGGGACCCACCGAAGCTTTCTTT,CASSLAGPTEAFF
TRBV7-2,TRBD1,TRBJ2-5,.,TGTGCCAGCAGCTCCTGGGGTGACAGGGAGCCACTCCAAGAGACCCAGTACTTC,CASSSWGDREPLQETQYF
TRBV14,TRBD1,TRBJ2-7,.,TGTGCCAGCAGCCAAGACTCCAGACAGGGGCGGACTACCACAACAACCTACAGCTCCTACGAGCAGTACTTC,CASSQDSRQGRTTTTTYSSYEQYF
TRBV5-1,TRBD2,TRBJ2-1,.,TGCGCCAGCAGCTTGACAGCGGGAGGTTACAATGAGCAGTTCTTC,CASSLTAGGYNEQFF
TRBV28,.,TRBJ1-1,.,TGTGCCAGCAGTATAAGGGACAATCGAGCTTTCTTT,CASSIRDNRAFF